This T cell receptor (beta chain) is from a study of beta chain features in type 1 diabetes. Broader study findings: VDJ junctions in type 1 diabetes patients carried more deletions and fewer insertions. In every one of the four CD4+ subsets, TCRB CDR3s were moderately but significantly shorter in Type 1 diabetes patients.

Every bit of the isolated RNA underwent reverse transcription, so sequencing read expressed TCRB transcripts. Sequenced by immunoSEQ multiplex PCR; TCRdb stores in-frame clones only, minus some. The table lists some 48,000 clones, approximately 43% of them singletons. This clone was seen more than once but under ten times. What it binds is not known. The authors obtained over 95% purity in all sorted populations. This TCR was sampled from a man younger than 40 with type 1 diabetes. The sample taken for sequencing was stem cell memory CD4+ T cells from blood.

CDR3 region: CASSLAGVYYNEQFF. The CDR3 nucleotides read TGTGCCAGCAGCTTGGCGGGAGTGTACTACAATGAGCAGTTCTTC. The chain couples TRBV5-4 to TRBJ2-1, with TRBD2 as a possible D gene (6 bases). This CDR3 has 15 amino acids. V was shortened by 0 bases and J by 3 bases, with 10 bases between the two germline ends. Germline assignment: CDR1 SGHNT and CDR2 YYREEE (reference sequence). Using reference TRBV5-4 and TRBJ2-1 for the parts outside the CDR3, the full variable domain is ETGVTQSPTHLIKTRGQQVTLRCSSQSGHNTVSWYQQALGQGPQFIFQYYREEENGRGNFPPRFSGLQFPNYSSELNVNALELDDSALYLCASSLAGVYYNEQFFGPGTRLTVL.